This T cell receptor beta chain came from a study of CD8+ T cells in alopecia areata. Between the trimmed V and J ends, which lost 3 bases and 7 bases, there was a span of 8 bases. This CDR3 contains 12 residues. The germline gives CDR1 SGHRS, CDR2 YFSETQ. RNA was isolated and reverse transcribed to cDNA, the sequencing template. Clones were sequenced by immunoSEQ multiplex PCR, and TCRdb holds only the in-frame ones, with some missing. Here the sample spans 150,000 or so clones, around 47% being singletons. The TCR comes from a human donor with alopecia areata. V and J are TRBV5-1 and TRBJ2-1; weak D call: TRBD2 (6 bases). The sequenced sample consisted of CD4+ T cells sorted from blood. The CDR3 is CASSSGVNEQFF. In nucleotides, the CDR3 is TGCGCCAGCAGCTCGGGGGTAAATGAGCAGTTCTTC. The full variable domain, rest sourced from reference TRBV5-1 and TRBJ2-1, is KAGVTQTPRYLIKTRGQQVTLSCSPISGHRSVSWYQQTPGQGLQFLFEYFSETQRNKGNFPGRFSGRQFSNSRSEMNVSTLELGDSALYLCASSSGVNEQFFGPGTRLTVL.